These T cell receptor beta chains were read from a single sample in a study of OX40 agonist ivuxolimab in advanced cancers. Profiling relied on immunoSEQ multiplex PCR, and the TCRdb table lists in-frame clones only, not all of them. The data contain roughly 120,000 clones, about nine tenths of them singletons. This sample comprised CD4+ or CD8+ T cells sorted from blood, obtained in a trial of the OX40 agonist ivuxolimab. Receptors originate from an adult with an advanced solid tumor such as melanoma, head and neck, liver or kidney cancer. Each CDR3 is given with its conserved first and last residue. D genes are given only for firm matches. For some rows the clone size is stated as once, few or many, or as a class when expanded; others skip it.

cdr3_aa cdr3_nt d_call clone_size j_call v_call
CASSLYRGNEKLFF TGTGCCAGCAGCTTATACCGTGGAAATGAAAAACTGTTTTTT NA NA TRBJ1-4 TRBV7-2
CASSLNQGAPDTQYF TGCGCCAGCAGCTTGAATCAGGGGGCCCCAGATACGCAGTATTTT TRBD1 NA TRBJ2-3 TRBV5-1
CSVGRRQGGNTEAFF TGCAGCGTTGGGAGGCGACAGGGGGGGAACACTGAAGCTTTCTTT TRBD1 NA TRBJ1-1 TRBV29-1
CASSAGGLAGGPGETQYF TGTGCCAGCAGCGCGGGGGGACTAGCGGGAGGGCCCGGAGAGACCCAGTACTTC TRBD2 once TRBJ2-5 TRBV9
CASSFGQGRNGYTF TGTGCCAGCAGCTTCGGACAGGGTAGGAATGGCTACACCTTC TRBD1 medium-sized TRBJ1-2 TRBV7-2
CASSYIGGSSNQPQHF TGTGCCAGCAGTTACATAGGGGGAAGCAGCAATCAGCCCCAGCATTTT NA NA TRBJ1-5 TRBV6-6
CASSLTGFGYTF TGTGCCAGCAGCCTGACAGGGTTTGGCTACACCTTC TRBD1 few TRBJ1-2 TRBV7-9
CASRRQGANYGYTF TGTGCCAGCAGACGGCAGGGGGCAAACTATGGCTACACCTTC TRBD1 NA TRBJ1-2 TRBV5-4
CASSPPEATNEKLFF TGTGCCAGCAGCCCACCGGAGGCAACTAATGAAAAACTGTTTTTT NA once TRBJ1-4 TRBV28
CASSSGQAMNTEAFF TGTGCCAGCAGCAGCGGACAGGCGATGAACACTGAAGCTTTCTTT TRBD1 NA TRBJ1-1 TRBV7-9
CASSLPGTGLANYGYTF TGTGCCAGCAGCTTGCCCGGGACAGGGCTCGCTAACTATGGCTACACCTTC TRBD1 NA TRBJ1-2 TRBV5-8
CASIDRRDEKLFF TGTGCCAGCATCGACAGGAGAGACGAAAAACTGTTTTTT NA NA TRBJ1-4 TRBV28
CASSFGGSPGYGYTF TGTGCCAGCAGCTTCGGAGGGTCCCCTGGCTATGGCTACACCTTC NA NA TRBJ1-2 TRBV11-3
CASSFGRQPQHF TGTGCCAGCAGCTTTGGGCGGCAGCCCCAGCATTTT NA NA TRBJ1-5 TRBV7-2
CASSPSGSLPDTQYF TGCGCCAGCAGCCCTAGCGGGAGCCTTCCAGATACGCAGTATTTT TRBD2 NA TRBJ2-3 TRBV5-1
CASSIGRGLALNTGELFF TGTGCCAGCAGTATTGGGCGGGGACTAGCGCTGAACACCGGGGAGCTGTTTTTT TRBD2 NA TRBJ2-2 TRBV7-9
CASSRGTGGSGANVLTF TGTGCCAGCAGCCGCGGGACAGGGGGCTCTGGGGCCAACGTCCTGACTTTC TRBD1 NA TRBJ2-6 TRBV5-4
CSVGNNEQFF TGCAGCGTTGGAAACAATGAGCAGTTCTTC NA NA TRBJ2-1 TRBV29-1
CASSLCTRRQSRANVLTF TGTGCCAGCAGCTTATGCACCAGACGACAAAGTCGGGCCAACGTCCTGACTTTC NA NA TRBJ2-6 TRBV11-2
CASVKSGRLNTEAFF TGTGCCAGCGTAAAGAGTGGACGGTTGAACACTGAAGCTTTCTTT NA NA TRBJ1-1 TRBV28
CSASRSYEQYF TGCAGCGCCTCTAGGTCCTACGAGCAGTACTTC NA NA TRBJ2-7 TRBV29-1
CASSIYGGLNTEAFF TGTGCCAGTAGTATTTACGGGGGGCTGAACACTGAAGCTTTCTTT NA NA TRBJ1-1 TRBV19
CASSFPPNSPLHF TGTGCCAGCAGTTTCCCTCCGAATTCACCCCTCCACTTT NA NA TRBJ1-6 TRBV28
CVSSPRGDRQPQHF TGTGTCAGCAGCCCCCGGGGGGATCGGCAGCCCCAGCATTTT NA NA TRBJ1-5 TRBV9
CAITKDRGEPQHF TGTGCCATCACTAAGGACAGGGGTGAGCCCCAGCATTTT TRBD1 NA TRBJ1-5 TRBV10-3
CASSSDAYEQYF TGTGCCAGCAGCTCGGATGCCTACGAGCAGTACTTC NA NA TRBJ2-7 TRBV11-2
CASRFGTLIADEQFF TGTGCCAGCAGGTTTGGGACACTCATCGCGGATGAGCAGTTCTTC NA NA TRBJ2-1 TRBV28
CAISSPSGTGYNEQFF TGTGCCATCAGTTCCCCTAGCGGGACCGGATACAATGAGCAGTTCTTC TRBD2 NA TRBJ2-1 TRBV10-3
CASSYYRGDEQFF TGTGCCAGCAGTTACTACAGGGGCGATGAGCAGTTCTTC TRBD1 NA TRBJ2-1 TRBV27
CASSIGRASGANVLTF TGTGCCAGTAGTATAGGACGAGCCTCTGGGGCCAACGTCCTGACTTTC NA NA TRBJ2-6 TRBV19
CASFRGVVTEAFF TGTGCCAGCTTTCGAGGGGTGGTGACTGAAGCTTTCTTT NA NA TRBJ1-1 TRBV28
CASSESGVAPGPQHF TGTGCCAGCAGTGAAAGTGGGGTGGCGCCGGGGCCCCAGCATTTT NA NA TRBJ1-5 TRBV6-1
CASSARAIPFSGANVLTF TGTGCCAGCAGTGCCCGAGCGATACCTTTCTCTGGGGCCAACGTCCTGACTTTC NA NA TRBJ2-6 TRBV7-2
CASSGGQGDTEAFF TGTGCCAGCAGCGGTGGACAGGGTGACACTGAAGCTTTCTTT TRBD1 NA TRBJ1-1 TRBV11-2
CASSAGQGAIYGYTF TGTGCCAGCAGCGCCGGACAGGGGGCAATCTATGGCTACACCTTC TRBD1 NA TRBJ1-2 TRBV7-2
CASSLPSGGYDEQYF TGTGCCAGTAGTCTCCCGTCGGGGGGCTATGACGAGCAGTACTTC NA NA TRBJ2-7 TRBV19
CASSLGWGDEQFF TGTGCCAGCAGCTTAGGTTGGGGCGATGAGCAGTTCTTC NA NA TRBJ2-1 TRBV7-2
CASSIDPLFLGNTEAFF TGTGCCAGTAGTATAGATCCCCTGTTTCTTGGGAACACTGAAGCTTTCTTT NA NA TRBJ1-1 TRBV19
CASSDSESGGLDGYTF TGTGCCAGCAGTGACTCGGAGAGCGGGGGGCTAGATGGCTACACCTTC NA NA TRBJ1-2 TRBV6-4
CASSPSGVPDTQYF TGTGCCAGCAGCCCATCAGGGGTACCAGATACGCAGTATTTT NA NA TRBJ2-3 TRBV7-9
CASSLTAGGPETQYF TGTGCCAGCAGCTTAACGGCGGGAGGGCCAGAGACCCAGTACTTC TRBD2 NA TRBJ2-5 TRBV7-8
CASAPIGGGEQFF TGTGCCAGCGCGCCGATAGGAGGGGGTGAGCAGTTCTTC NA NA TRBJ2-1 TRBV7-6
CASSMSHGTSVSNEQFF TGTGCCAGTAGTATGTCTCACGGGACTAGCGTCAGCAATGAGCAGTTCTTC TRBD2 NA TRBJ2-1 TRBV19
CASSSLRQRTGNTIYF TGTGCCAGCAGCTCTCTTAGACAGAGAACTGGAAACACCATATATTTT NA few TRBJ1-3 TRBV5-5
CASSFSSGQVIQPQHF TGTGCCAGCAGTTTCTCCTCGGGACAGGTAATTCAGCCCCAGCATTTT TRBD1 NA TRBJ1-5 TRBV28
CASTRNAGYTF TGTGCCAGCACCCGGAATGCGGGCTACACCTTC NA NA TRBJ1-2 TRBV2
CASSFSTDTQYF TGTGCCAGCAGTTTCTCCACAGATACGCAGTATTTT NA NA TRBJ2-3 TRBV27
CASSGGAFSNQPQHF TGTGCCAGCAGCGGAGGGGCATTCAGCAATCAGCCCCAGCATTTT NA NA TRBJ1-5 TRBV7-9
CASTDGQSSGNTIYF TGTGCCAGCACGGACGGACAGAGCTCTGGAAACACCATATATTTT NA NA TRBJ1-3 TRBV28
CASRTLEGTGELFF TGTGCCAGCAGGACCCTAGAAGGTACCGGGGAGCTGTTTTTT NA NA TRBJ2-2 TRBV6-1
CASSQRRNTEAFF TGTGCCAGCAGCCAAAGGCGGAACACTGAAGCTTTCTTT NA NA TRBJ1-1 TRBV4-2
CAWLGAPGTGLTSGANVLTF TGTGCCTGGCTTGGGGCTCCCGGGACAGGTCTTACCTCTGGGGCCAACGTCCTGACTTTC TRBD1 NA TRBJ2-6 TRBV30
CAITWGQGAWGYTF TGTGCCATCACCTGGGGGCAGGGGGCTTGGGGCTACACCTTC TRBD1 NA TRBJ1-2 TRBV28
CASSLQGGTQPQHF TGTGCCAGCAGCTTACAGGGAGGCACTCAGCCCCAGCATTTT NA NA TRBJ1-5 TRBV11-2
CASSDSDSGINEQFF TGTGCCAGCAGTGACTCTGATAGCGGAATCAATGAGCAGTTCTTC NA NA TRBJ2-1 TRBV6-4
CASSEAEFTSYTDTQYF TGTGCCAGCAGTGAAGCGGAATTCACTAGTTACACAGATACGCAGTATTTT NA NA TRBJ2-3 TRBV6-1
CASSRQGGSGYTF TGTGCCAGCAGCCGACAGGGCGGGAGTGGCTACACCTTC TRBD1 once TRBJ1-2 TRBV28